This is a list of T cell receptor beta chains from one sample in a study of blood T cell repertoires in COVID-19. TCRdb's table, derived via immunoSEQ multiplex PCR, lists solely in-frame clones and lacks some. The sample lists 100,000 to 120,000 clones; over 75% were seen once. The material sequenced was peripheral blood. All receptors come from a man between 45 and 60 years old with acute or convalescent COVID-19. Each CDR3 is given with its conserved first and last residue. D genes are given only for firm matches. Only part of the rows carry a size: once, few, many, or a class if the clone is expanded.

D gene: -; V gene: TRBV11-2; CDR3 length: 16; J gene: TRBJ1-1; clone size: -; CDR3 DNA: TGTGCCAGCAGCCCCGGGGGGGGGTTTGGGACCTATGAAGCTTTCTTT; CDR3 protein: CASSPGGGFGTYEAFF
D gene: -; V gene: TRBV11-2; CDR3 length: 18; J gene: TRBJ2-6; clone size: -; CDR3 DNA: TGTGCCACCACACAGCGGGCCGACCCCCTCTCTGGGGCCAACGTCCTGACTTTC; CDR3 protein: CATTQRADPLSGANVLTF
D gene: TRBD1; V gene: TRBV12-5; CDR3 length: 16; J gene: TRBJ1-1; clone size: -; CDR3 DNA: TGTGCTAGTGGTTTGCTCCCGACAGGGACGAAGACTGAAGCTTTCTTT; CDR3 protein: CASGLLPTGTKTEAFF
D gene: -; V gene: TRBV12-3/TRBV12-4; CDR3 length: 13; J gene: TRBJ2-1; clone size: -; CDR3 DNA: TGTGCCAGCAGCCAGGGAAACTACAATGAGCAGTTCTTC; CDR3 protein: CASSQGNYNEQFF
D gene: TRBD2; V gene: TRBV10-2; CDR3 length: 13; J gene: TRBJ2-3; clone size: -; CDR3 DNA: TGCGCCAGTACGACTAGCCCGGCAGATACGCAGTATTTT; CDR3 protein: CASTTSPADTQYF
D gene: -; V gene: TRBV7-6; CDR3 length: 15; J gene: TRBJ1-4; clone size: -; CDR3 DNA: TGTGCCAGCAGCTTAGCGGGGGGGCAGGGTGAAAAACTGTTTTTT; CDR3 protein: CASSLAGGQGEKLFF
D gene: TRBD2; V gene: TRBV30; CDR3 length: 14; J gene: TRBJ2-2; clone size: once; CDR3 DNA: TGTGCCTCCCTAGCGGGGGGGCAAAGTGGGGAGCTGTTTTTT; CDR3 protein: CASLAGGQSGELFF
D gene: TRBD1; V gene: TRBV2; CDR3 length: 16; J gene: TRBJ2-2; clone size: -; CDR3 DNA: TGTGCCAGCAAGGTTCGGACAGGCCTGGTTTCCGGGGAGCTGTTTTTT; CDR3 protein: CASKVRTGLVSGELFF
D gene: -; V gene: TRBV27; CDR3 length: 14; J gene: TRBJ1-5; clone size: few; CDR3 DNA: TGTGCCAGCAGTTTCAGGGGTAGCAATCAGCCCCAGCATTTT; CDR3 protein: CASSFRGSNQPQHF
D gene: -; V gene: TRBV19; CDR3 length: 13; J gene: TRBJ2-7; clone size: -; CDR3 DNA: TGTGCCAGTAGTATCACAGGGAGCTACGAGCAGTACTTC; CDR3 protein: CASSITGSYEQYF
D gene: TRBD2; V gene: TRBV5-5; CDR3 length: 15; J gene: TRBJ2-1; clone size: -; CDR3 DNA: TGTGCCAGCAGCTGGGGACTATCTACCTACAATGAGCAGTTCTTC; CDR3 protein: CASSWGLSTYNEQFF
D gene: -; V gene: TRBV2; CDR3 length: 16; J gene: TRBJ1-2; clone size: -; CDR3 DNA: TGTGCCAGCACCCACCTTAGGCAGAACGGGTCCTATGGCTACACCTTC; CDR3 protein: CASTHLRQNGSYGYTF
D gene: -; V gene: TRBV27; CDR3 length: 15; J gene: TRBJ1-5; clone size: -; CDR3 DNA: TGTGCCAGCAGTTTAAGCGGGGAGGGCAATCAGCCCCAGCATTTT; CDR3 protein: CASSLSGEGNQPQHF
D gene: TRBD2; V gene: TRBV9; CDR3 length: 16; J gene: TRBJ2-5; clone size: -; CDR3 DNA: TGTGCCAGCAGCGAACCCCTAACTAGCGGCGAAGAGACCCAGTACTTC; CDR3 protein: CASSEPLTSGEETQYF
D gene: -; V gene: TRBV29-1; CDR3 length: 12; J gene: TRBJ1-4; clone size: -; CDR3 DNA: TGCAGCGTTGCCCGAACTAATGAAAAACTGTTTTTT; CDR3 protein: CSVARTNEKLFF
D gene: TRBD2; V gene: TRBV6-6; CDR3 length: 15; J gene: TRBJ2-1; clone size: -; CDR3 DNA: TGTGCCAGCAGACCCACTAGCGGGGGGCTACATGAGCAGTTCTTC; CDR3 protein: CASRPTSGGLHEQFF
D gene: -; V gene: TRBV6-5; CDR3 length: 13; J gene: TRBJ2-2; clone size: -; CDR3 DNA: TGTGCCAGCAGCGGGGGGAACACCGGGGAGCTGTTTTTT; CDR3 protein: CASSGGNTGELFF
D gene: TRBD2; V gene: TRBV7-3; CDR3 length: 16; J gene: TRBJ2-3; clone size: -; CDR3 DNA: TGTGCCAGCAGCCCTAGGACTAGCGGGGCCACAGATACGCAGTATTTT; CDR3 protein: CASSPRTSGATDTQYF
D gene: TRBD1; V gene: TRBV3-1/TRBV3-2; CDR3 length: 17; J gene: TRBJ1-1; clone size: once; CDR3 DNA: TGTGCCAGCAGCCAAGACCTAAGGACAGGAGAGAACACTGAAGCTTTCTTT; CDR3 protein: CASSQDLRTGENTEAFF
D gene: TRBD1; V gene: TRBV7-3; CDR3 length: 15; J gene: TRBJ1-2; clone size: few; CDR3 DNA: TGTGCCAGCAGCTTAAACACTCAGGGGGCGCGAGGCTACACCTTC; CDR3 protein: CASSLNTQGARGYTF
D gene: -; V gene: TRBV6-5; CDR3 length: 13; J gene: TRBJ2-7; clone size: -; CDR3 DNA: TGTGCCAGCAGTACGGGACACGGCTACGAGCAGTACTTC; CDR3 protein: CASSTGHGYEQYF
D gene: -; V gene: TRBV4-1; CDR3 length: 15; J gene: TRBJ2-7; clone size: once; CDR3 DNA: TGCGCCAGCAGCCAACAGGGGCGCAACTCCTACGAGCAGTACTTC; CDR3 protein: CASSQQGRNSYEQYF
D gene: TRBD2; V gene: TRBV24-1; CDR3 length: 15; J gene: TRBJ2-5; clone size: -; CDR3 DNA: TGTGCCACCAGTGATTCTAGCGGGGGGTGGGAGACCCAGTACTTC; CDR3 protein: CATSDSSGGWETQYF
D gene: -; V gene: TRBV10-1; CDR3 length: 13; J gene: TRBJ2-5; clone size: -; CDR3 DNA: TGCGCCAGCAGTGAGGAGGGACAAGAGACCCAGTACTTC; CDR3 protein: CASSEEGQETQYF
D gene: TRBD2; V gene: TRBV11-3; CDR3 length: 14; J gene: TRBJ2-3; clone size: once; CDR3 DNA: TGTGCCAGCAGCATCGGAAGGACTAGCCTTGCGCAGTATTTT; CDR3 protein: CASSIGRTSLAQYF
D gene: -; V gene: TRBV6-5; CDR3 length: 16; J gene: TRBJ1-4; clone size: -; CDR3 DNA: TGTGCCAGCAGTTACCGCATAAGTGGAGGAGGCGAAAAACTGTTTTTT; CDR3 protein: CASSYRISGGGEKLFF
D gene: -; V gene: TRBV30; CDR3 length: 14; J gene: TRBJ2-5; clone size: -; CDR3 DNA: TGTGCCTGGAGTGGAACCGGTACCCAAGAGACCCAGTACTTC; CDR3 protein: CAWSGTGTQETQYF
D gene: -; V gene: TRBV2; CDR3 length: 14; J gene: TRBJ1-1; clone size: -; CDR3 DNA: TGTGCCAGCAGCTTAACAGGACCTAACACTGAAGCTTTCTTT; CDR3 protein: CASSLTGPNTEAFF